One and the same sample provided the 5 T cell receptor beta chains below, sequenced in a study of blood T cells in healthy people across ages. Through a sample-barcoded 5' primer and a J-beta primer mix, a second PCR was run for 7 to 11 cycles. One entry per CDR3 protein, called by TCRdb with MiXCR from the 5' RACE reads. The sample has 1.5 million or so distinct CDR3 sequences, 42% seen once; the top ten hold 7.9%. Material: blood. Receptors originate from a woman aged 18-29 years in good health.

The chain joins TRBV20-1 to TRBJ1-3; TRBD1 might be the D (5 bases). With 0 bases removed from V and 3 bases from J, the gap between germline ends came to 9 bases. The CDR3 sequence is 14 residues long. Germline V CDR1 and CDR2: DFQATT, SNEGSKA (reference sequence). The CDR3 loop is CSARDRDLGNTIYF. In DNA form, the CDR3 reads TGCAGTGCTAGAGATCGGGACCTTGGAAACACCATATATTTT.

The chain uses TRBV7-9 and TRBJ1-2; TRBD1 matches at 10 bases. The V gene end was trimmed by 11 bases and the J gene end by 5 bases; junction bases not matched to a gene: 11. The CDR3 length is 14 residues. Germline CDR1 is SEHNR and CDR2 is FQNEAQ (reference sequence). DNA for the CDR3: TGTGCCTTCTCCCCCCGGACAGGGGGATATGGCTACACCTTC. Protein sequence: CAFSPRTGGYGYTF.

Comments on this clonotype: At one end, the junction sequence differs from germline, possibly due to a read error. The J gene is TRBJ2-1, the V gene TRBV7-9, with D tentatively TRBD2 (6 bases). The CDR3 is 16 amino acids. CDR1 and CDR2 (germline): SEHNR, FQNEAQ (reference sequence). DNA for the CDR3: TGTACCAGCAGCTTAGGAGGCGGGACCCCCAGGGAAGCGCAGTTCTTC. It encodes CTSSLGGGTPREAQFF. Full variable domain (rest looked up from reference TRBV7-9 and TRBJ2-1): DTGVSQNPRHKITKRGQNVTFRCDPISEHNRLYWYRQTLGQGPEFLTYFQNEAQLEKSRLLSDRFSAERPKGSFSTLEIQRTEQGDSAMYLCTSSLGGGTPREAQFFGPGTRLTVL.

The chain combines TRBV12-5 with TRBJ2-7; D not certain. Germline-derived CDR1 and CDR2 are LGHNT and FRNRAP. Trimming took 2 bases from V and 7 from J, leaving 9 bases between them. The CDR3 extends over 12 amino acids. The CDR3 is CASGLTGNEQYF. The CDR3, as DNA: TGTGCTAGTGGTTTGACCGGTAATGAGCAGTACTTC.

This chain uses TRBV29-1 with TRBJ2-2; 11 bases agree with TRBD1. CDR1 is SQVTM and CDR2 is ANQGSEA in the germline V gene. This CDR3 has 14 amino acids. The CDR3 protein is CGGDRGAGTGELFF. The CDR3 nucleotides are TGCGGAGGGGACAGGGGGGCAGGGACCGGGGAGCTGTTTTTT.